This is a list of T cell receptor beta chains from one sample in a study of T cells in Graves' hyperthyroidism and ophthalmopathy. Via MiXCR, TCRdb re-called the multiplex PCR reads, giving one row per CDR3 protein. The top ten clones hold approximately 19% of a sample with 400,000 or so distinct CDR3 sequences, about 15% of them seen once. The sequenced sample consisted of blood. The receptors come from an older woman with Graves' ophthalmopathy. CDR3s include the opening cysteine and the closing phenylalanine or tryptophan. D genes are given only for firm matches. Clone size is not always given. Where it is, it says once, few, many or a class for expanded clones.

D,size,V,J,CDR3,DNA
.,many,TRBV7-2,TRBJ2-5,CASSLDGNQETQYF,TGTGCCAGCAGCCTGGACGGAAATCAAGAGACCCAGTACTTC
.,many,TRBV6-1,TRBJ2-7,CASIRGGAEVEQYF,TGTGCCAGCATTAGGGGGGGGGCCGAGGTTGAGCAGTACTTC
TRBD2,.,TRBV27,TRBJ2-2,CASSSQSGRTGELFF,TGTGCCAGCAGTTCACAAAGCGGGAGGACCGGGGAGCTGTTTTTT
TRBD1,few,TRBV6-1,TRBJ1-5,CASRKSGTDNQPQHF,TGTGCCAGCAGAAAATCCGGGACAGACAATCAGCCCCAGCATTTT
.,many,TRBV30,TRBJ1-1,CAWSSAGALAFF,TGTGCCTGGAGTTCCGCGGGGGCTCTGGCTTTCTTT
.,.,TRBV4-1,TRBJ2-1,CASSQVGRVYNEQFF,TGCGCCAGCAGCCAAGTGGGTAGGGTCTACAATGAGCAGTTCTTC
TRBD2,many,TRBV28,TRBJ2-2,CASSLLAGVNTGELFF,TGTGCCAGCAGTCTCTTAGCGGGAGTGAACACCGGGGAGCTGTTTTTT
.,many,TRBV28,TRBJ1-2,CASTQSGADYGYTF,TGTGCCAGCACCCAGTCCGGGGCCGACTATGGCTACACCTTC
.,many,TRBV11-2,TRBJ1-1,CASSLPYGSSTEAFF,TGTGCCAGCAGCCTGCCTTACGGTTCGTCAACTGAAGCTTTCTTT
.,many,TRBV11-2,TRBJ2-5,CASSFTSSQETQYF,TGTGCCAGCAGCTTTACTAGTTCCCAAGAGACCCAGTACTTC
.,many,TRBV20-1,TRBJ2-5,CSARGGPITQYF,TGCAGTGCTAGGGGAGGCCCGATAACCCAGTACTTC
.,many,TRBV28,TRBJ1-3,CASSWGISGNTIYF,TGTGCCAGCAGTTGGGGCATCTCTGGAAACACCATATATTTT
.,many,TRBV10-2,TRBJ2-5,CASSESRGGKETQYF,TGCGCCAGCAGTGAGTCGAGGGGGGGAAAAGAGACCCAGTACTTC
TRBD2,many,TRBV11-2,TRBJ2-2,CASSTIAGPNTGELFF,TGTGCCAGCAGCACCATAGCGGGTCCCAACACCGGGGAGCTGTTTTTT
.,many,TRBV20-1,TRBJ2-7,CSAILGGIEQYF,TGCAGTGCCATACTAGGAGGAATCGAGCAGTACTTC
.,few,TRBV12-3/TRBV12-4,TRBJ2-1,CASSWWGYNEQFF,TGTGCCAGCAGTTGGTGGGGATACAATGAGCAGTTCTTC
TRBD2,.,TRBV5-4,TRBJ2-7,CASSQRPPGTSGPGARQYF,TGTGCCAGCAGCCAACGACCGCCCGGGACTAGCGGCCCGGGGGCTCGGCAGTACTTC
.,.,TRBV19,TRBJ2-3,CASTSRSGGSTDTQYF,TGTGCCAGTACCTCCCGGTCGGGCGGGAGCACAGATACGCAGTATTTT
TRBD2,.,TRBV7-2,TRBJ2-1,CASSRMGTSGTSSYNEQFF,TGTGCCAGCAGCAGGATGGGGACTAGCGGGACCAGCTCCTACAATGAGCAGTTCTTC
.,many,TRBV29-1,TRBJ2-1,CSVEDRGGGNNEQFF,TGCAGCGTTGAAGATAGGGGGGGGGGTAACAATGAGCAGTTCTTC
TRBD2,many,TRBV2,TRBJ2-1,CASSETGTSGYNEQFF,TGTGCCAGCAGTGAAACCGGGACTAGCGGGTACAATGAGCAGTTCTTC
.,.,TRBV12-3/TRBV12-4,TRBJ2-1,CASSKGRSEQFF,TGTGCCAGCAGCAAGGGGCGGAGTGAGCAGTTCTTC
TRBD1,many,TRBV20-1,TRBJ1-5,CSARPTGGLQPQHF,TGCAGTGCTAGACCCACAGGGGGGCTCCAGCCCCAGCATTTT
.,many,TRBV7-8,TRBJ2-7,CASSPRLDTYEQYF,TGTGCCAGCAGCCCCCGCTTGGACACCTACGAGCAGTACTTC
.,many,TRBV7-3,TRBJ2-2,CASSSRSGTGELFF,TGTGCCAGCAGCTCGCGGAGCGGGACCGGGGAGCTGTTTTTT
TRBD2,.,TRBV7-9,TRBJ2-1,CASSSRGGGQPYSEQFF,TGTGCCAGCAGTTCCCGAGGCGGGGGGCAGCCCTATAGTGAGCAGTTCTTC
.,few,TRBV12-3/TRBV12-4,TRBJ1-5,CASSLLLRVSVGTRTENQPQHF,TGTGCCAGCAGTTTACTTCTCCGGGTGTCCGTAGGCACCCGTACTGAGAATCAGCCCCAGCATTTT
TRBD1,many,TRBV28,TRBJ2-7,CASSPGDSYEQYF,TGTGCCAGCAGTCCAGGGGACAGCTACGAGCAGTACTTC
.,few,TRBV9,TRBJ2-7,CASSVVQGGKQYF,TGTGCCAGCAGCGTGGTCCAGGGGGGCAAGCAGTACTTC
TRBD1,many,TRBV7-2,TRBJ2-3,CASSPRQGMDTQYF,TGTGCCAGCAGCCCCCGACAGGGGATGGATACGCAGTATTTT
.,.,TRBV11-2,TRBJ2-6,CASSSGDSGANVLTF,TGTGCCAGCAGCTCGGGGGACTCTGGGGCCAACGTCCTGACTTTC
.,many,TRBV6-1,TRBJ2-3,CASGDWRRDTQYF,TGTGCCAGCGGGGACTGGCGCAGGGATACGCAGTATTTT
TRBD2,many,TRBV3-1,TRBJ2-1,CASSQVTSGYNEQFF,TGTGCCAGCAGCCAAGTCACTAGCGGTTACAATGAGCAGTTCTTC
.,few,TRBV6-6,TRBJ1-2,CASSYSGREGYTF,TGTGCCAGCAGTTACTCGGGAAGGGAAGGCTACACCTTC
.,many,TRBV28,TRBJ2-7,CASSNYRTEYEQYF,TGTGCCAGCAGTAATTATAGGACAGAATACGAGCAGTACTTC